Listed here is a single T cell receptor beta chain. The data originate from a study of blood T cell repertoires in COVID-19. At the level of the study: Collection of acute and convalescent COVID-19 samples took place in the United States, Italy and Spain. The analysed material was cDNA or gDNA that came from T cells, B-cell-depleted T cells, or PBMCs.

The authors' processing: Estimation of nucleated cell counts was performed using reference gene primer amplification. The table came from immunoSEQ multiplex PCR; TCRdb's copy has only in-frame clones and leaves some out. D and trimming were read from the DNA, whereas the V and J calls and clone size are those reported in that table. Counted here are roughly 190,000 clones, about 86% occurring once; the ten biggest clones make up over 3.5%. J was trimmed by 6 bases and V by 3 bases; bases with no gene match: 8. Germline V gives CDR1 SNHLY, CDR2 FYNNEI. The CDR3 spans 16 residues. The sequence was obtained from a man between 18 and 35 years old with active or convalescent COVID-19. Material: peripheral blood. The chain combines TRBV2 with TRBJ1-6, with 7 bases that match TRBD1. In nucleotides, the CDR3 is TGTGCCAGCAGTGATTGGGGCGCAGGGGGTAATTCACCCCTCCACTTT. Translation: CASSDWGAGGNSPLHF.